One and the same sample provided the 11 T cell receptor beta chains below, sequenced in a study of vaccination effects on CD4 cells after COVID-19. The antigens for these receptors are not known. Assay: immunoSEQ multiplex PCR; the TCRdb copy retains only in-frame clones and omits some. The sample lists under 55,000 clones, under 80% occurring once. Following culture for around 10 days, CD4+ T cells were isolated. All study participants received two doses of BNT162b2 or mRNA-1273 vaccine. The source material was CD4+ T cells from PBMCs cultured without peptide, sampled after COVID-19 vaccination. All receptors derive from a human donor who received a COVID-19 vaccine.

CDR3 nucleotides: TGCGCCAGCAGCCAAGCTTCTAGGCGGGAGGGTGAGAACAATGAGCAGTTCTTC. It yields the protein CASSQASRREGENNEQFF. This chain uses TRBV4-1 with TRBJ2-1; 9 bases map to TRBD2. V lost 1 base to trimming and J lost 5 bases; unmatched junction nucleotides: 12. Germline values: CDR1 MGHRA, CDR2 YSYEKL. The CDR3 is made up of 18 amino acids.

The CDR3 bases are TGTGCCAGCAGCCGCGAGACCCAGTACTTC. Translated: CASSRETQYF. V gene TRBV3-1 (or the pseudogene TRBV3-2) combines with J gene TRBJ2-5, with unresolved D. Germline V gene sequence: CDR1 LGHDT, CDR2 YNNKEL (reference sequence). With 4 bases removed from V and 5 bases from J, the gap between germline ends came to 2 bases. The CDR3 sequence is 10 residues long.

The chain combines TRBV18 with TRBJ2-2; D not certain. The CDR3 is 15 amino acids. Germline V gene lookup returns CDR1 KGHSH and CDR2 LQKENI. Deletions cut 0 bases from V and 1 base from J, with 6 bases between. For the CDR3, the DNA is TGTGCCAGCTCACCACCGTGGGGGAACACCGGGGAGCTGTTTTTT. Its protein product is CASSPPWGNTGELFF. Variable domain in full (rest from reference TRBV18 and TRBJ2-2): NAGVMQNPRHLVRRRGQEARLRCSPMKGHSHVYWYRQLPEEGLKFMVYLQKENIIDESGMPKERFSAEFPKEGPSILRIQQVVRGDSAAYFCASSPPWGNTGELFFGEGSRLTVL.

The chain recombines TRBV6-5 with TRBJ2-3, with 9 bases fitting TRBD2. With 4 bases clipped from V and 0 bases from J, the junction kept 5 bases outside the gene matches. Germline CDR1 is MNHEY and CDR2 is SVGAGI. The CDR3 has 16 residues. CDR3 sequence (DNA): TGTGCCAGCAGTTGGCTCACTAGCGGGAGCACAGATACGCAGTATTTT. Translating it yields CASSWLTSGSTDTQYF.

This rearrangement joins TRBV2 to TRBJ1-4; D is ambiguous. The CDR3 is 15 residues long. The V end lost 0 bases, the J end lost 4 bases, and 9 bases lay between the germline ends. From germline, CDR1 is SNHLY and CDR2 FYNNEI. CDR3 region: CASSEARRSNEKLFF. The CDR3 nucleotides are TGTGCCAGCAGTGAAGCGCGGAGGAGTAATGAAAAACTGTTTTTT.

This clone was detected only once. The chain uses TRBV2 and TRBJ2-3, with 7 bases fitting TRBD2. The CDR3 sequence is 14 residues long. Per germline, CDR1 SNHLY and CDR2 FYNNEI. Trimming at V came to 3 bases and at J to 4 bases, leaving 4 bases not matched to a gene. In nucleotides, the CDR3 is TGTGCCAGCAGTGATCGGCGGGGGTCAGATACGCAGTATTTT. Amino acid sequence: CASSDRRGSDTQYF.

The J gene is TRBJ2-3, the V gene TRBV5-1; 12 bases map to TRBD2. CDR1 SGHRS and CDR2 YFSETQ come from the germline V gene. Trimming took 4 bases from V and 2 from J; bases not matched to a gene: 5. CDR3 size: 16 residues. As DNA, the CDR3 is TGCGCCAGCAGCACAGGACTAGCGGGGAACACAGATACGCAGTATTTT. Amino acid sequence: CASSTGLAGNTDTQYF.

J is TRBJ2-3 and V is TRBV11-2; tentatively, D is TRBD1 (6 bases). The CDR3 length is 16 residues. Germline V gene data show CDR1 as SGHAT and CDR2 as FQNNGV. Trimming cost V 3 bases and J 0 bases, with 13 bases left between them. The CDR3 reads CASSFRQDSSTDTQYF. Written as DNA, the CDR3 is TGTGCCAGCAGCTTTCGACAGGACTCGAGCACAGATACGCAGTATTTT.

J is TRBJ2-7 and V is TRBV7-9; 9 bases agree with TRBD2. The trim removed 5 bases at V and 0 bases at J, leaving 5 bases unmatched. The CDR3 contains 15 residues. Per germline, CDR1 SEHNR and CDR2 FQNEAQ (reference sequence). CDR3 loop: CASSPLAGGSYEQYF. DNA for the CDR3: TGTGCCAGCAGCCCACTAGCGGGCGGCTCCTACGAGCAGTACTTC.

This CDR3 reads CASSFPTGLAGGYTF. For the CDR3, the DNA is TGTGCCAGCAGCTTTCCCACGGGGCTTGCGGGGGGCTACACCTTC. This rearrangement joins TRBV5-4 to TRBJ1-2; tentatively, D is TRBD1 (5 bases). The CDR3 has 15 residues. With 2 bases removed from V and 8 bases from J, the gap between germline ends came to 19 bases. Per the germline V gene, CDR1 is SGHNT and CDR2 is YYREEE (reference sequence).

The chain combines TRBV6-5 with TRBJ2-7; 13 bases agree with TRBD2. This CDR3 contains 15 residues. The germline V gene has CDR1 MNHEY and CDR2 SVGAGI. V lost 7 bases and J lost 2; bases outside the gene matches: 5. The CDR3 sequence is CASNWGLAGTYEQYF. The CDR3 coding sequence is TGTGCCAGCAATTGGGGACTAGCGGGGACCTACGAGCAGTACTTC.